These 13 T cell receptor beta chains came from one sample sequenced in a study. TCRdb independently ran MiXCR on the RT-PCR reads; one entry per CDR3 protein. The sample yields almost 700,000 distinct CDR3 sequences, 14% seen once. The specimen was memory CD4+ T cells from blood. The source of these receptors is a female donor in good health, serving as a healthy control.

The gene calls are TRBV27 and TRBJ2-7; 9 positions match TRBD2. The germline V gene encodes CDR1 MNHEY and CDR2 SMNVEV (reference sequence). Losses at the gene ends were 5 bases for V and 5 bases for J; bases not matched to a gene: 13. The CDR3 extends over 16 amino acids. The CDR3 DNA reads TGTGCCAGCAGTCCACCCCCGAGCGGGAGGACCCACGAGCAGTACTTC. It specifies CASSPPPSGRTHEQYF.

The CDR3 sequence: CASNRRGGETQYF. DNA for the CDR3: TGTGCCAGCAACAGGAGGGGGGGAGAGACCCAGTACTTC. V usage is TRBV7-8 and J usage is TRBJ2-5; tentatively, D is TRBD2 (7 bases). This CDR3 spans 13 amino acids. V lost 7 bases and J lost 4, with 13 bases in between. Germline V CDR1 and CDR2: SGHVS, FQNEAQ.

This clonotype turned up a few times. The rearrangement uses TRBV5-1 and TRBJ2-1, with unresolved D. Per germline, CDR1 SGHRS and CDR2 YFSETQ. V lost 0 bases, J lost 4 bases, and 8 bases lay in between. CDR3 length equals 14 residues. The CDR3 region is CASSLVTAYNEQFF. The CDR3 DNA reads as TGCGCCAGCAGCTTGGTCACGGCTTACAATGAGCAGTTCTTC.

This chain connects TRBV6-4 to TRBJ2-2; D gene unclear. The germline gives CDR1 MRHNA, CDR2 SNTAGT. The length of the CDR3 is 13 residues. V lost 6 bases, J lost 1 base, and 6 bases lay in between. The CDR3 bases are TGTGCCAGCAGCCGGAAGAACACCGGGGAGCTGTTTTTT. Amino acid sequence: CASSRKNTGELFF.

A few counts support this clonotype. This chain links TRBV18 with TRBJ1-1; D might be TRBD1 (5 bases). The CDR3 has 14 residues. Germline V gene lookup returns CDR1 KGHSH and CDR2 LQKENI. V dropped 6 bases and J dropped 3 bases, with 14 bases sitting between them. Here the CDR3 DNA reads TGTGCCAGCTCCCCTACACGGGGGGACACTGAAGCTTTCTTT. As protein: CASSPTRGDTEAFF.

There are a few counts of this clonotype. The chain uses TRBV6-1 and TRBJ1-2, with a possible D match to TRBD1 (5 bases). The CDR3 consists of 14 residues. The V end lost 8 bases, the J end lost 1 base, and 14 bases lay between the germline ends. CDR1 is MNHNS, CDR2 SASEGT, per germline. The CDR3 DNA reads as TGTGCCAGCTGGGGGGGATTCGATAACTATGGCTACACCTTC. Translating gives CASWGGFDNYGYTF.

This clonotype was found many times. This sequence joins TRBV3-1 and TRBJ1-5; D unresolved. V was cut by 1 base and J by 6 bases, with 7 bases left in between. The CDR3 has 13 residues. Germline CDR1 and CDR2: LGHDT and YNNKEL (reference sequence). The CDR3 bases are TGTGCCAGCAGCCAAGGGGAGGGTCAGCCCCAGCATTTT. This gives the protein CASSQGEGQPQHF.

The rearrangement joins TRBV4-3 to TRBJ2-5, with D perhaps matching TRBD2 (6 bases). CDR1 LGHNA and CDR2 YSLEER come from the germline V gene. This CDR3 has 16 amino acids. Trimming took off 0 bases at V and 0 bases at J, with 11 bases between the two ends. The DNA of the CDR3 is TGCGCCAGCAGCCAAGATATGCGGGGATACCAAGAGACCCAGTACTTC. Protein: CASSQDMRGYQETQYF.

Only a few counts were recorded for this clonotype. The V call is TRBV18, the J call TRBJ1-1, with a possible D match to TRBD1 (6 bases). This CDR3 is 15 amino acids long. Per germline, CDR1 KGHSH and CDR2 LQKENI. Trimming cost V 2 bases and J 0 bases, with 10 bases left between them. The CDR3 reads CASSPVGGMNTEAFF. CDR3 in DNA: TGTGCCAGCTCACCAGTAGGGGGGATGAACACTGAAGCTTTCTTT.

This clonotype was seen only a few times. V gene TRBV9 combines with J gene TRBJ2-3; D possibly corresponds to TRBD2 (7 bases). Trimming removed 3 bases at V and 6 bases at J, with 14 bases between. CDR1 and CDR2 from the germline V gene are SGDLS and YYNGEE. This CDR3 region has 14 residues. CDR3 sequence reads: CASSGQVGGDTQYF. CDR3 DNA: TGTGCCAGCAGCGGACAGGTCGGGGGGGATACGCAGTATTTT.

This chain connects TRBV7-3 to TRBJ2-2; D is unresolved. Germline assignment: CDR1 SGHTA and CDR2 FQGTGA. Between the trimmed V and J ends, which lost 5 bases and 4 bases, there was a span of 11 bases. The CDR3 consists of 14 residues. The CDR3 nucleotides read TGTGCCAGCAGCCTATCCCGAGGCACCGGGGAGCTGTTTTTT. Translated, it gives CASSLSRGTGELFF.

This clonotype was found many times. The V gene is TRBV12-3 or TRBV12-4, the J gene TRBJ2-5; D unresolved. CDR3 size: 15 residues. Trimming removed 6 bases at V and 2 bases at J, with 16 bases between. CDR3 nucleotide sequence: TGTGCCAGCAGCAGATATAGTTTTCCGCAAGAGACCCAGTACTTC. Amino acid sequence: CASSRYSFPQETQYF.

The chain employs TRBV20-1 and TRBJ2-1; 11 bases agree with TRBD2. V was pared by 6 bases and J by 4 bases, with 5 bases of the junction left unmatched. The CDR3 is 14 amino acids. The germline CDR1 and CDR2 sequences are DFQATT and SNEGSKA (reference sequence). For the CDR3, the DNA is TGCAGTGCGTGTGCTAGCGGGGGGTACAATGAGCAGTTCTTC. It yields the protein CSACASGGYNEQFF.